The present TCR beta chain was sequenced within a study of CD4+ T cells in melanoma. By share, this clone counts as medium-sized. Antigen: not known. The CDR3 sequence is 16 residues long. Germline CDR1 is MNHEY and CDR2 is SVGAGI. With 0 bases clipped from V and 6 bases from J, the junction kept 6 bases outside the gene matches. Sequencing was performed with immunoSEQ multiplex PCR; in TCRdb, only in-frame clones are kept and a portion is missing. The sample yields roughly 6,600 clones, approximately 69% seen once. Findings and limits, study-wide: A reported correlation linked neoantigen-specific CD4+ T cells to CD8+, macrophage and B cell function. Neoantigen-specific CD4+ T cells in melanoma reportedly had diverse differentiation states.

The material sequenced was cells from a culture (not recorded whether cultured in vitro). The rearrangement joins TRBV6-5 to TRBJ2-3; 10 bases map to TRBD2. This TCR came from a human donor with melanoma. CDR3 DNA: TGTGCCAGCAGTTACTCCGAGCGGGGGGGCCCGGATACGCAGTATTTT. The encoded protein is CASSYSERGGPDTQYF.